This is a list of T cell receptor beta chains from one sample in a study of blood T cell repertoires in COVID-19. Generated by immunoSEQ multiplex PCR, the TCRdb table keeps only in-frame clones and is missing some. Among tens of thousands of clones listed, approximately 92% were seen once. The sequencing sample was made of peripheral blood. The receptors here all came from a human donor with active COVID-19. The donor label of this sample is uncertain. Both conserved end residues are part of each CDR3. D genes are given only for firm matches. The size of a clone is reported for some rows only, either as once, few or many, or as a class for expanded clones.

cdr3_length	v_call	clone_size	d_call	j_call	cdr3_aa	cdr3_nt
15	TRBV5-4	-	-	TRBJ2-5	CASSWAGDTQETQYF	TGTGCCAGCAGCTGGGCAGGGGACACCCAAGAGACCCAGTACTTC
15	TRBV18	-	TRBD1	TRBJ1-1	CASSPPKTGVTEAFF	TGTGCCAGCTCACCACCAAAAACAGGGGTCACTGAAGCTTTCTTT
16	TRBV2	once	TRBD1	TRBJ2-1	CASRRLGQGIYNEQFF	TGTGCCAGCAGACGATTAGGACAGGGGATCTACAATGAGCAGTTCTTC
15	TRBV5-5	-	TRBD1	TRBJ2-1	CASSLGTGAYNEQFF	TGTGCCAGCAGCTTGGGGACAGGGGCCTACAATGAGCAGTTCTTC
15	TRBV7-2	-	TRBD2	TRBJ2-7	CASSPKTSARYEQYF	TGTGCCAGCAGTCCTAAGACTAGCGCGCGCTACGAGCAGTACTTC
15	TRBV19	-	-	TRBJ2-3	CASSIGTRGTDTQYF	TGTGCCAGTAGTATAGGGACAAGGGGCACAGATACGCAGTATTTT
13	TRBV6-5	-	TRBD1	TRBJ2-5	CASKAGQGQTQYF	TGTGCCAGCAAAGCGGGACAGGGGCAGACCCAGTACTTC
15	TRBV7-2	-	TRBD2	TRBJ2-7	CASSLRASGTHEQYF	TGTGCCAGCAGCTTACGGGCTAGCGGGACCCACGAGCAGTACTTC
17	TRBV28	-	TRBD2	TRBJ2-2	CASSSSLLAGFWGELFF	TGTGCCAGCAGTTCCTCCTTGTTAGCGGGATTTTGGGGGGAGCTGTTTTTT
11	TRBV2	-	-	TRBJ2-7	CASSVEAGLYF	TGTGCCAGCAGTGTCGAGGCAGGGCTGTACTTC
17	TRBV19	-	TRBD2	TRBJ2-1	CASRPLAGVGSYNEQFF	TGTGCCAGTCGTCCCCTAGCGGGAGTCGGCTCCTACAATGAGCAGTTCTTC
13	TRBV9	-	TRBD2	TRBJ2-1	CASSSGRDNEQFF	TGTGCCAGCAGTAGCGGGAGGGACAATGAGCAGTTCTTC
15	TRBV3-1/TRBV3-2	-	TRBD1	TRBJ1-3	CASSLDRASGNTIYF	TGTGCCAGCAGCCTAGACAGGGCCTCTGGAAACACCATATATTTT
15	TRBV28	-	TRBD2	TRBJ2-7	CASRPGTSGSYEQYF	TGTGCCAGCAGGCCCGGGACTAGCGGGTCCTACGAGCAGTACTTC
15	TRBV7-9	-	TRBD1	TRBJ2-5	CASSVGTGRQETQYF	TGTGCCAGCAGCGTCGGGACAGGGAGACAAGAGACCCAGTACTTC
15	TRBV28	-	-	TRBJ2-1	CASSFPEGAGNEQFF	TGTGCCAGCAGTTTCCCGGAGGGGGCCGGCAATGAGCAGTTCTTC
16	TRBV4-3	once	TRBD2	TRBJ2-2	CASSQGLAGGAGELFF	TGCGCCAGCAGCCAAGGACTAGCGGGAGGGGCCGGGGAGCTGTTTTTT
16	TRBV5-8	-	TRBD2	TRBJ2-2	CASSLVLAGDTGELFF	TGTGCCAGCAGCTTGGTACTAGCGGGGGACACCGGGGAGCTGTTTTTT
15	TRBV27	-	-	TRBJ2-1	CASSSGDYTINAQFF	TGTGCCAGCAGCTCAGGGGACTACACTATTAACGCTCAGTTCTTC
14	TRBV6-2/TRBV6-3	-	-	TRBJ2-7	CASNYWGLTYEQYF	TGTGCCAGCAATTACTGGGGACTTACCTACGAGCAGTACTTC
14	TRBV28	-	TRBD2	TRBJ2-7	CASSLPGGSYEQYF	TGTGCCAGCAGTCTCCCGGGGGGATCCTACGAGCAGTACTTC
14	TRBV7-8	once	-	TRBJ1-5	CASSLRQWDQPQHF	TGTGCCAGCAGCTTAAGACAGTGGGATCAGCCCCAGCATTTT
15	TRBV9	-	-	TRBJ1-1	CASSVGRGGDTEAFF	TGTGCCAGCAGCGTAGGTCGAGGGGGAGACACTGAAGCTTTCTTT
12	TRBV28	-	TRBD1	TRBJ1-5	CASRDRGQPQHF	TGTGCCAGCAGGGACAGGGGGCAGCCCCAGCATTTT
14	TRBV30	-	-	TRBJ2-7	CAWSSGINSYEQYF	TGTGCCTGGAGTTCCGGGATTAATTCCTACGAGCAGTACTTC
16	TRBV27	-	TRBD2	TRBJ2-7	CASSLKGLAGTYEQYF	TGTGCCAGCAGTTTAAAAGGTCTAGCGGGAACCTACGAGCAGTACTTC
13	TRBV4-2	-	-	TRBJ1-1	CASSQERLAAAFF	TGTGCCAGCAGCCAAGAACGGTTGGCGGCAGCTTTCTTT
15	TRBV10-1	-	-	TRBJ2-5	CASPEDTPLGETQYF	TGCGCCAGCCCTGAGGACACCCCCTTAGGGGAGACCCAGTACTTC
16	TRBV6-1	-	TRBD2	TRBJ2-3	CASSEGSGGPVDTQYF	TGTGCCAGCAGTGAGGGCTCGGGAGGGCCTGTAGATACGCAGTATTTT
15	TRBV7-3	-	TRBD2	TRBJ2-1	CASSLRAGDLVEQFF	TGTGCCAGCAGCTTACGGGCGGGAGATCTCGTTGAGCAGTTCTTC
11	TRBV12-3/TRBV12-4	-	-	TRBJ1-5	CASSRRGPQHF	TGTGCCAGCAGCCGAAGAGGGCCCCAGCATTTT
13	TRBV19	-	TRBD2	TRBJ2-7	CASSIGTSGKQYF	TGTGCCAGTAGTATAGGAACTAGCGGGAAGCAGTACTTC
16	TRBV28	-	TRBD2	TRBJ2-2	CASSLGGRWHTGELFF	TGTGCCAGCAGTTTAGGCGGGAGGTGGCACACCGGGGAGCTGTTTTTT
14	TRBV6-6	-	-	TRBJ2-1	CASSYMGAFNEQFF	TGTGCCAGCAGTTATATGGGGGCGTTTAATGAGCAGTTCTTC
13	TRBV19	-	-	TRBJ2-5	CASSISQQETQYF	TGTGCCAGTAGTATTTCACAGCAAGAGACCCAGTACTTC
17	TRBV9	few	TRBD2	TRBJ2-5	CASSEGLAGGVRETQYF	TGTGCCAGCAGCGAGGGACTAGCGGGAGGAGTACGAGAGACCCAGTACTTC
15	TRBV28	-	TRBD1	TRBJ1-1	CASSLWTGGRGEAFF	TGTGCCAGCAGTTTATGGACAGGGGGCAGGGGTGAAGCTTTCTTT
11	TRBV7-9	-	-	TRBJ1-1	CASNGDTEAFF	TGTGCCAGCAACGGTGACACTGAAGCTTTCTTT
19	TRBV19	-	TRBD2	TRBJ2-3	CASSRRKASGEGSTDTQYF	TGTGCCAGTAGTAGGAGGAAGGCTAGCGGAGAAGGGAGCACAGATACGCAGTATTTT
14	TRBV28	-	-	TRBJ2-7	CASRKGEDPYEQYF	TGTGCCAGCAGGAAAGGGGAGGACCCTTACGAGCAGTACTTC
14	TRBV6-6	-	TRBD1	TRBJ1-2	CASSYAPGQGINTF	TGTGCCAGCAGTTACGCCCCGGGACAGGGGATCAACACCTTC
13	TRBV2	-	-	TRBJ2-7	CASSVGSSAEQYF	TGTGCCAGCAGTGTGGGGTCTAGCGCCGAGCAGTACTTC
16	TRBV19	-	TRBD2	TRBJ2-5	CASSSGGSGRGETQYF	TGTGCCAGTAGTAGCGGGGGAAGCGGGAGGGGAGAGACCCAGTACTTC
13	TRBV9	-	-	TRBJ1-5	CASSRQLNQPQHF	TGTGCCAGCAGCCGACAGCTCAATCAGCCCCAGCATTTT
15	TRBV11-3	-	TRBD1	TRBJ2-1	CASSLGTGGNNEQFF	TGTGCCAGCAGCCTCGGGACAGGGGGAAACAATGAGCAGTTCTTC
17	TRBV5-1	-	TRBD2	TRBJ2-2	CASSPGGLAAQGWELFF	TGCGCCAGCAGCCCGGGCGGACTAGCGGCCCAGGGGTGGGAGCTGTTTTTT
15	TRBV6-5	-	TRBD1	TRBJ2-1	CASKEGTGLPNEQFF	TGTGCCAGCAAGGAAGGGACAGGGTTGCCGAATGAGCAGTTCTTC
14	TRBV7-9	-	-	TRBJ2-1	CASSLVTGITEQFF	TGTGCCAGCAGCTTAGTGACGGGAATCACTGAGCAGTTCTTC